The entry below gives a single T cell receptor (beta chain) sequence along with its context. The CDR3 runs 16 residues. Germline loops: CDR1 SGHKS, CDR2 YYEKEE (reference sequence). V gave up 0 bases and J gave up 5 bases, with 17 bases separating them. The data were taken from a study of blood T cell repertoires in COVID-19. Per the study methods: How many nucleated cells were present was estimated from reference gene primer amplification. Libraries were prepared by immunoSEQ multiplex PCR; TCRdb keeps only in-frame clonotypes and omits some of them. V and J calls and clone size follow that table, whereas D and trimming were derived from the DNA. Among 75,000 to 80,000 clones listed, around 88% were seen once.

Input material: peripheral blood. This clonotype originated in a human donor in a cohort sampled during active COVID-19. The chain is built from TRBV5-5 and TRBJ1-1; D is possibly TRBD1 (6 bases). CDR3 sequence (DNA): TGTGCCAGCAGCTTGGTTTCCTGGGGGCGGTTTACTGAAGCTTTCTTT. Its protein product is CASSLVSWGRFTEAFF.